This T cell receptor beta chain stems from a study of T cell responses to AZD1222 COVID-19 vaccine. Generated by immunoSEQ multiplex PCR, the TCRdb table keeps only in-frame clones and is missing some. The data contain under 200,000 clones, approximately 94% of them seen just once; the ten biggest clones take up around 3.6%. As regards this clone: One end of the junction fails to match germline, which may point to a read error.

Germline CDR1 reads SSHAT; CDR2 reads FNYEAQ (reference sequence). CDR3 size: 15 residues. Here the sequenced sample was peripheral blood, taken 28 days after the second dose of the MenACWY control vaccine. The chain combines TRBV7-7 with TRBJ1-3; D unresolved. This TCR was sampled from an adult who received the MenACWY meningococcal vaccine as a control. CDR3 residues: CASSLSQAPGNTIYF. DNA for the CDR3: TGTGCTAGCAGCTTATCCCAAGCTCCTGGAAACACCATATATTTT.